These 25 T cell receptor beta chains came from one sample sequenced in a study of identical twins (TCRdb year 2016). Receptor amplification or capture employed 5' RACE. The sample was run on an Illumina HiSeq 2000. Starting from the raw public reads, TCRdb applied fastp trimming at Q25, assembled clones with MiXCR and retained in-frame beta chains. All rows with the same CDR3 protein become a single entry with the most common DNA and genes. The sample table lists around 510,000 distinct CDR3 sequences, around 15% of them with a count of one. The top ten clones comprise approximately 0.9% of the sample. These data were also filed under a second study, of yellow fever vaccine responses in identical twins.

Sequencing was performed on CD4+ T cells sorted from blood. All receptors derive from a woman aged 18-29 years in good health.

The chain combines TRBV5-1 with TRBJ2-1, with TRBD2 as a possible D gene (6 bases). Trimming pared 2 bases from V and 0 bases from J, leaving 12 bases between. CDR1 is SGHRS, CDR2 YFSETQ, per germline. The CDR3 spans 16 residues. CDR3 nucleotides: TGCGCCAGCAGCTTTACTAGCCAAAGCTCCTACAATGAGCAGTTCTTC. This gives the protein CASSFTSQSSYNEQFF.

This clonotype was found a few times. The rearrangement uses TRBV7-8 and TRBJ2-2; TRBD1 agrees at 8 bases. Germline assignment: CDR1 SGHVS and CDR2 FQNEAQ. The CDR3 is 15 amino acids. The V gene end was trimmed by 1 base and the J gene end by 3 bases; junction bases not matched to a gene: 1. CDR3 in amino acids: CASSLVRGHTGELFF. DNA for the CDR3: TGTGCCAGCAGCTTAGTCAGGGGGCACACCGGGGAGCTGTTTTTT.

The rearrangement links TRBV18 to TRBJ2-5; the D gene is possibly TRBD1 (5 bases). CDR3 length equals 14 residues. Trimming removed 1 base from V and 4 bases from J, with 10 bases in between. Germline V gene lookup returns CDR1 KGHSH and CDR2 LQKENI. CDR3 region: CASSPRQGSETQYF. The CDR3 DNA reads as TGTGCCAGCTCACCACGCCAGGGATCAGAGACCCAGTACTTC.

This clonotype was seen a handful of times. The chain combines TRBV20-1 with TRBJ1-5; D is perhaps TRBD1 (5 bases). The V end was cut by 6 bases, the J end by 6 bases, with 18 bases between. Looked up from germline, CDR1 is DFQATT and CDR2 is SNEGSKA (reference sequence). This CDR3 has 14 amino acids. The chain's CDR3 is CSANEAGVGQPQHF. The CDR3 DNA is TGCAGTGCCAACGAGGCGGGGGTTGGTCAGCCCCAGCATTTT.

This clonotype was recorded a few times. This rearrangement joins TRBV30 to TRBJ2-7, with D unresolved. Germline-derived CDR1 and CDR2 are GTSNPN and SVGIG (reference sequence). The CDR3 extends over 13 amino acids. With 0 bases removed from V and 6 bases from J, the gap between germline ends came to 12 bases. DNA of the CDR3: TGTGCCTGGAGTGTAGGGCCAAAAGGCGAGCAGTACTTC. It is translated as CAWSVGPKGEQYF.

The sample holds many counts of this clonotype. This chain joins TRBV7-9 and TRBJ2-1; D possibly corresponds to TRBD2 (6 bases). Trimming left V 1 base short and J 1 base short, with 14 bases between. The CDR3 has 17 amino acids. CDR1 SEHNR and CDR2 FQNEAQ come from the germline V gene (reference sequence). The CDR3 reads CASSLGKGTQSYNEQFF. The CDR3 nucleotides read TGTGCCAGCAGCTTAGGAAAAGGGACTCAATCCTACAATGAGCAGTTCTTC.

The rearrangement uses TRBV5-1 and TRBJ2-7; 7 nucleotides line up with TRBD1. V gave up 4 bases and J gave up 5 bases; unmatched junction bases: 3. CDR1 SGHRS and CDR2 YFSETQ come from the germline V gene. The CDR3 is made up of 12 amino acids. The CDR3 region has the DNA TGCGCCAGCAGCCTGACAGGGCACGAGCAGTACTTC. Translation gives CASSLTGHEQYF. The full variable domain, with the rest looked up from reference TRBV5-1 and TRBJ2-7, is KAGVTQTPRYLIKTRGQQVTLSCSPISGHRSVSWYQQTPGQGLQFLFEYFSETQRNKGNFPGRFSGRQFSNSRSEMNVSTLELGDSALYLCASSLTGHEQYFGPGTRLTVT.

The sample holds a few counts of this clonotype. This chain connects TRBV11-2 to TRBJ2-1; TRBD2 matches at 9 bases. The V and J ends lost 0 bases and 8 bases, in that order; junction bases with no gene match: 11. Germline V gene sequence: CDR1 SGHAT, CDR2 FQNNGV. The CDR3 is made up of 17 amino acids. As DNA, the CDR3 is TGTGCCAGCAGCTTAGATCGCCCCGGTAGCGGGAGTGATGAGCAGTTCTTC. It specifies CASSLDRPGSGSDEQFF.

This clonotype appeared many times. V and J are TRBV4-3 and TRBJ2-2; D gene uncertain. Germline lookup yields CDR1 LGHNA and CDR2 YSLEER. Trimming removed 1 base from V and 7 bases from J, with 7 bases in between. The CDR3 is 13 residues long. The CDR3 is CASSQAENGELFF. The CDR3 DNA follows: TGCGCCAGCAGCCAAGCGGAAAACGGGGAGCTGTTTTTT.

This clonotype was seen many times. The rearrangement joins TRBV4-2 to TRBJ2-1, with 8 positions matching TRBD1. Trimming removed 6 bases from V and 5 bases from J; junction bases left unmatched: 9. Germline V gives CDR1 LGHNA, CDR2 YNFKEQ. This CDR3 contains 15 residues. As DNA, the CDR3 is TGTGCCAGCAGAGCCACAGGGGGGATTCACAATGAGCAGTTCTTC. Residues: CASRATGGIHNEQFF.

CDR3: CASSLVVGTGANVLTF. In DNA form, the CDR3 reads TGTGCCAGCAGCTTAGTGGTGGGCACTGGGGCCAACGTCCTGACTTTC. This chain uses TRBV7-9 with TRBJ2-6, with D unclear. In germline, CDR1 is SEHNR, CDR2 FQNEAQ (reference sequence). The V end lost 1 base, the J end lost 2 bases, and 9 bases lay between the germline ends. The CDR3 spans 16 residues.

This clonotype was seen a few times. V and J are TRBV28 and TRBJ2-1; D gene uncertain. Germline V lookup: CDR1 MDHEN, CDR2 SYDVKM. V was pared by 5 bases and J by 4 bases, with 12 bases between. This CDR3 is built from 14 residues. This chain's CDR3 is CASSPGKSYNEQFF. DNA for the CDR3: TGTGCCAGCAGTCCCGGTAAAAGTTACAATGAGCAGTTCTTC.

This clonotype was seen more than once but under ten times. The chain has TRBV20-1 and TRBJ1-1; no reliable D call. From germline, CDR1 is DFQATT and CDR2 SNEGSKA (reference sequence). Trimming took 0 bases from V and 4 from J, leaving 0 bases between them. This CDR3 contains 10 residues. CDR3 in amino acids: CSARDTEAFF. CDR3 DNA: TGCAGTGCTAGAGACACTGAAGCTTTCTTT.

V gene TRBV29-1 combines with J gene TRBJ2-3; weak D call: TRBD1 (5 bases). The CDR3 covers 11 residues. V lost 7 bases and J lost 3, with 8 bases in between. Germline V gene sequence: CDR1 SQVTM, CDR2 ANQGSEA. The CDR3 reads CSGQITDTQYF. The CDR3 coding sequence is TGCAGCGGACAGATTACAGATACGCAGTATTTT.

V is TRBV11-2 and J is TRBJ2-1, with D tentatively TRBD2 (5 bases). The germline gives CDR1 SGHAT, CDR2 FQNNGV. V lost 0 bases and J lost 15, with 12 bases in between. The CDR3 covers 12 residues. DNA of the CDR3: TGTGCCAGCAGCTTAGACTCCGGACTTTGGTTCTTC. The encoded protein is CASSLDSGLWFF.

The chain joins TRBV9 to TRBJ2-7, with D possibly TRBD1 on 6 matching bases. Germline V lookup: CDR1 SGDLS, CDR2 YYNGEE. This CDR3 is built from 13 residues. V gave up 2 bases and J gave up 5 bases, with 11 bases separating them. CDR3 in DNA: TGTGCCAGCAGCGTCGACAGGCTCCACGAGCAGTACTTC. Translation gives CASSVDRLHEQYF.

The V call is TRBV4-3, the J call TRBJ2-3; unclear D gene. The germline gives CDR1 LGHNA, CDR2 YSLEER. V lost 0 bases to trimming and J lost 4 bases, with 11 bases between them. This CDR3 has 15 residues. The CDR3 sequence is CASSQEVLFPDTQYF. As DNA, the CDR3 is TGCGCCAGCAGCCAAGAGGTTTTATTTCCAGATACGCAGTATTTT.

This clonotype was counted ten times or more. The V and J genes are TRBV12-3 or TRBV12-4 and TRBJ2-1, with 8 bases that match TRBD2. The CDR3 loop spans 17 amino acids. Trimming took 5 bases from V and 0 from J; bases not matched to a gene: 9. The CDR3 DNA reads TGTGCCAGCAGTCGCACTAGCGGTGCTAGCTCCTACAATGAGCAGTTCTTC. Translating gives CASSRTSGASSYNEQFF.

This clonotype was recorded at least ten times. The rearrangement links TRBV29-1 to TRBJ2-1, with 14 bases identical to TRBD2. V was clipped by 5 bases and J by 1 base; unmatched bases: 7. Per germline, CDR1 SQVTM and CDR2 ANQGSEA. The CDR3 runs 17 residues. The CDR3: CSVQTSGRAPSYNEQFF. CDR3 in DNA: TGCAGCGTTCAGACTAGCGGGAGGGCGCCGTCCTACAATGAGCAGTTCTTC.

In this sample, this clonotype turned up a few times. This rearrangement joins TRBV20-1 to TRBJ2-2; 8 bases agree with TRBD2. V lost 2 bases to trimming and J lost 6 bases; unmatched junction nucleotides: 5. This CDR3 contains 14 residues. The germline gives CDR1 DFQATT, CDR2 SNEGSKA (reference sequence). CDR3 nucleotide sequence: TGCAGTGCTAGACGGGGGGGTTCGGCCGGGGAGCTGTTTTTT. Its protein product is CSARRGGSAGELFF.

The chain recombines TRBV9 with TRBJ2-3, with 8 nucleotides matching TRBD1. The length of the CDR3 is 15 residues. The germline V gene encodes CDR1 SGDLS and CDR2 YYNGEE. V was clipped by 0 bases and J by 5 bases; unmatched bases: 5. The CDR3 nucleotides read TGTGCCAGCAGCGTAGCAGGCAGGGGGCAAGATACGCAGTATTTT. Translation gives CASSVAGRGQDTQYF.

This clonotype was counted only a few times. The chain links TRBV7-2 to TRBJ1-5, with D perhaps matching TRBD1 (5 bases). Per germline, CDR1 SGHTA and CDR2 FQGNSA. The CDR3 spans 13 residues. V lost 4 bases to trimming and J lost 5 bases, with 9 bases between them. CDR3 DNA sequence: TGTGCCAGCAGCTCCGACAGTTATCAGCCCCAGCATTTT. Amino acid sequence: CASSSDSYQPQHF.

This clonotype has only a few counts. The chain links TRBV6-5 to TRBJ1-6, with 8 bases aligning to TRBD1. Trimming took 4 bases from V and 9 from J; bases not matched to a gene: 5. The CDR3 is 14 residues long. Germline values: CDR1 MNHEY, CDR2 SVGAGI. The CDR3: CASSSDRGASPLHF. Written as DNA, the CDR3 is TGTGCCAGCAGTTCCGACAGGGGAGCTTCACCCCTCCACTTT.

The chain couples TRBV15 to TRBJ2-1; D is perhaps TRBD1 (5 bases). Germline values: CDR1 LNHNV, CDR2 YYDKDF (reference sequence). Trimming left V 0 bases short and J 8 bases short, with 14 bases between. The CDR3 has 15 amino acids. In DNA, the CDR3 is TGTGCCACCAGCAGAGATCTTCAGGGTCTGGATGAGCAGTTCTTC. It is translated as CATSRDLQGLDEQFF.

This clonotype was counted between two and nine times. The gene calls are TRBV20-1 and TRBJ2-3; 9 bases map to TRBD2. With 5 bases clipped from V and 2 bases from J, the junction kept 8 bases outside the gene matches. CDR3 length equals 15 residues. Germline CDR1 DFQATT, CDR2 SNEGSKA (reference sequence). Written as DNA, the CDR3 is TGCAGTGCTTCGATGACTAGCGGCCTCACAGATACGCAGTATTTT. Amino acid sequence: CSASMTSGLTDTQYF.